What follows are 19 T cell receptor beta chains derived from one specimen sequenced in a study of early T cells in non-severe SARS-CoV-2 infection. TCRdb re-called the 5' RACE reads through MiXCR, storing one row per CDR3 protein. The table lists over 80,000 distinct CDR3 sequences, over 9.5% of them singletons, with 4.4% in the top ten. The sequenced sample was whole blood, obtained at baseline. All receptors come from an adult who was a healthcare worker with PCR-confirmed SARS-CoV-2 infection or an uninfected control (not recorded which).

This clonotype is a singleton in its sample. The rearrangement links TRBV6-5 to TRBJ2-7; 7 positions agree with TRBD1. The CDR3 is 14 amino acids. Germline-derived CDR1 and CDR2 are MNHEY and SVGAGI. J gave up 7 bases and V 5 bases, and 11 bases lay outside the gene matches. This CDR3 reads CASSKIEGANEQYF. As DNA, the CDR3 is TGTGCCAGCAGTAAGATAGAGGGGGCGAATGAGCAGTACTTC.

The J gene is TRBJ1-1, the V gene TRBV7-3; 9 bases are a match to TRBD1. Looked up from germline, CDR1 is SGHTA and CDR2 is FQGTGA. J gave up 3 bases and V 4 bases, and 0 bases lay outside the gene matches. This CDR3 is built from 13 residues. Written as DNA, the CDR3 is TGTGCCAGCAGCTGGACAGGGGACACTGAAGCTTTCTTT. As protein: CASSWTGDTEAFF.

This clonotype was seen a few times. The rearrangement uses TRBV7-2 and TRBJ2-5; no firm D call. CDR3 length equals 13 residues. Germline lookup yields CDR1 SGHTA and CDR2 FQGNSA. With 3 bases removed from V and 4 bases from J, the gap between germline ends came to 9 bases. The CDR3 DNA follows: TGTGCCAGCAGCTTTTCTGTCGGAGAGACCCAGTACTTC. It yields the protein CASSFSVGETQYF.

This clonotype was recorded a few times. J is TRBJ2-7 and V is TRBV29-1; D is unclear. This CDR3 spans 12 amino acids. The V gene's germline CDR1 is SQVTM and CDR2 ANQGSEA. V lost 5 bases to trimming and J lost 3 bases, with 11 bases between them. This chain's CDR3 is CSVQTTYYEQYF. CDR3 coding DNA: TGCAGCGTTCAAACTACTTACTACGAGCAGTACTTC.

The chain has TRBV20-1 and TRBJ2-7; possible D gene TRBD1, 6 bases. Germline-derived CDR1 and CDR2 are DFQATT and SNEGSKA (reference sequence). The CDR3 length is 17 residues. Trimming stripped 1 base from V and 2 bases from J, with 21 bases between. The CDR3 DNA is TGCAGTGCTAGAGCCGGGTACCCCACCAGGGGCACCTACGAGCAGTACTTC. Translating it yields CSARAGYPTRGTYEQYF.

This chain joins TRBV2 and TRBJ1-1; D is ambiguous. The CDR3 has 16 residues. V lost 3 bases and J 0 bases, leaving 14 bases between the germline ends. From germline, CDR1 is SNHLY and CDR2 FYNNEI. The CDR3: CASSDPPGILNTEAFF. The CDR3, as DNA: TGTGCCAGCAGTGACCCCCCTGGAATTCTGAACACTGAAGCTTTCTTT.

The chain uses TRBV28 and TRBJ2-7; TRBD1 matches 10 bases. Germline V gene sequence: CDR1 MDHEN, CDR2 SYDVKM. Trimming removed 6 bases from V and 12 bases from J; junction bases left unmatched: 14. The CDR3 totals 14 residues. The CDR3 coding sequence is TGTGCCAGCAGCCCTACCCCCGACAGGGGGCGGGCGTACTTC. Amino acids: CASSPTPDRGRAYF.

This chain connects TRBV15 to TRBJ2-2; TRBD1 or TRBD2 may be the D gene (7 bases each). The germline gives CDR1 LNHNV, CDR2 YYDKDF (reference sequence). The V gene lost 8 bases and the J gene lost 0 bases, with 13 bases spanning the gap. The CDR3 extends over 15 amino acids. CDR3 sequence reads: CATSGGQTNTGELFF. The CDR3 coding sequence is TGTGCCACCTCGGGGGGACAGACGAACACCGGGGAGCTGTTTTTT.

This clonotype was detected only a few times. The chain combines TRBV5-4 with TRBJ2-1; no definite D call. The germline CDR1 and CDR2 sequences are SGHNT and YYREEE (reference sequence). V dropped 1 base and J dropped 8 bases, with 19 bases sitting between them. CDR3 length: 16 residues. CDR3 residues: CASSLTSWGPHDEQFF. CDR3 sequence (DNA): TGTGCCAGCAGCTTGACCTCTTGGGGTCCCCACGATGAGCAGTTCTTC. Full variable domain (outside the CDR3, taken from reference TRBV5-4 and TRBJ2-1): ETGVTQSPTHLIKTRGQQVTLRCSSQSGHNTVSWYQQALGQGPQFIFQYYREEENGRGNFPPRFSGLQFPNYSSELNVNALELDDSALYLCASSLTSWGPHDEQFFGPGTRLTVL.

The chain carries TRBV4-1 and TRBJ1-3; D gene uncertain. Germline loops: CDR1 MGHRA, CDR2 YSYEKL. This CDR3 comprises 19 residues. V dropped 5 bases and J dropped 0 bases, with 23 bases sitting between them. CDR3 coding DNA: TGCGCCAGCAGCTCCAGGCCGTATGATACGTACGTCTCTGGAAACACCATATATTTT. Translation gives CASSSRPYDTYVSGNTIYF.

V gene TRBV19 combines with J gene TRBJ1-5, with 7 bases lining up with TRBD1. Germline V gene sequence: CDR1 LNHDA, CDR2 SQIVND (reference sequence). J lost 1 base, V lost 4 bases, and 1 base had no gene match. The CDR3 length is 14 residues. For the CDR3, the DNA is TGTGCCAGTAGTACGGGACAGAGCAATCAGCCCCAGCATTTT. Protein product: CASSTGQSNQPQHF.

This clonotype has at least ten counts. This sequence joins TRBV5-1 and TRBJ2-7; 10 bases are shared with TRBD2. V lost 0 bases to trimming and J lost 0 bases; unmatched junction nucleotides: 6. This CDR3 comprises 17 residues. CDR1 is SGHRS, CDR2 YFSETQ, per germline. CDR3 protein: CASSLVASGGISYEQYF. The CDR3 DNA reads TGCGCCAGCAGCTTGGTGGCTAGCGGGGGAATCTCCTACGAGCAGTACTTC.

In this sample, this clonotype turned up many times. V is TRBV7-2 and J is TRBJ1-5, with 9 bases aligning to TRBD1. The CDR3 extends over 17 amino acids. The germline CDR1 and CDR2 sequences are SGHTA and FQGNSA. V dropped 1 base and J dropped 2; count of bases not matched to a gene: 6. The chain's CDR3 is CASSLETGGRRNQPQHF. The CDR3, as DNA: TGTGCCAGCAGCTTAGAGACAGGGGGTCGGCGCAATCAGCCCCAGCATTTT.

The genes are TRBV5-4 and TRBJ2-3, with D maybe TRBD2 (5 bases). The V and J ends lost 3 bases and 4 bases respectively, with 12 bases between them. This CDR3 comprises 14 residues. Germline V gene data show CDR1 as SGHNT and CDR2 as YYREEE (reference sequence). The CDR3 DNA reads TGTGCCAGCAGCTCTAACGGAGGACCAGATACGCAGTATTTT. Its translation is CASSSNGGPDTQYF.

This clonotype was counted only a few times. The chain's CDR3 is CASSLKENYGYTF. As DNA, the CDR3 is TGTGCCAGCAGTTTAAAGGAGAACTATGGCTACACCTTC. This rearrangement joins TRBV12-3 or TRBV12-4 to TRBJ1-2; D remains unclear. V was pared by 2 bases and J by 2 bases, with 6 bases between. The CDR3 covers 13 residues.

The chain links TRBV20-1 to TRBJ1-5; D may be TRBD1 (5 bases). Looked up from germline, CDR1 is DFQATT and CDR2 is SNEGSKA (reference sequence). This CDR3 region has 12 residues. V was shortened by 3 bases and J by 6 bases, with 9 bases between the two germline ends. CDR3 protein: CSARAGTQPQHF. DNA for the CDR3: TGCAGTGCTAGGGCGGGGACTCAGCCCCAGCATTTT.

The chain combines TRBV24-1 with TRBJ2-7; a weak D match, TRBD2 (6 bases). The CDR3 spans 14 residues. Germline loops: CDR1 KGHDR, CDR2 SFDVKD. Trimming left V 6 bases short and J 1 base short, with 12 bases between. In nucleotides, the CDR3 is TGTGCCACCAGTTCTGGAGGGATATCCTACGAGCAGTACTTC. It is translated as CATSSGGISYEQYF.

V and J are TRBV12-3 or TRBV12-4 and TRBJ1-6; tentatively, D is TRBD1 (5 bases). The CDR3 consists of 15 residues. V lost 6 bases, J lost 10 bases, and 19 bases lay in between. The CDR3 nucleotides are TGTGCCAGCAGCAGAGGTGCGGGGGATGGGTCACCCCTCCACTTT. It is translated as CASSRGAGDGSPLHF.

This clonotype was observed many times. The chain employs TRBV6-1 and TRBJ2-2; possibly TRBD2 for D (5 bases). Germline V gene data show CDR1 as MNHNS and CDR2 as SASEGT. Trimming took off 7 bases at V and 0 bases at J, with 18 bases between the two ends. CDR3 size: 17 residues. The CDR3 DNA reads as TGTGCCAGCACCCTAGTAGGAGGAGGAGCGAACACCGGGGAGCTGTTTTTT. It translates to CASTLVGGGANTGELFF.